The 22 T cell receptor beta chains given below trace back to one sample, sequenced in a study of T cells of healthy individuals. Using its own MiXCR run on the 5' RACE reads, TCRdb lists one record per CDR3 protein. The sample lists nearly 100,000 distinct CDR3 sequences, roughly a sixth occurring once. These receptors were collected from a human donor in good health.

CDR3 protein: CASRPTSGGYEQYF. The DNA for the CDR3 is TGTGCCAGCAGGCCCACTAGCGGGGGATACGAGCAGTACTTC. This sequence joins TRBV2 and TRBJ2-7, with 11 bases that match TRBD2. The CDR3 totals 14 residues. Trimming removed 6 bases from V and 4 bases from J; junction bases left unmatched: 5. Germline V CDR1 and CDR2: SNHLY, FYNNEI.

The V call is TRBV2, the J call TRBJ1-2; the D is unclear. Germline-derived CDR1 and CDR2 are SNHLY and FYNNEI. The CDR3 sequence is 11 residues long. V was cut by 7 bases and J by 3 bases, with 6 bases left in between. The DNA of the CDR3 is TGTGCCAGCAAATCGGACTATGGCTACACCTTC. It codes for CASKSDYGYTF.

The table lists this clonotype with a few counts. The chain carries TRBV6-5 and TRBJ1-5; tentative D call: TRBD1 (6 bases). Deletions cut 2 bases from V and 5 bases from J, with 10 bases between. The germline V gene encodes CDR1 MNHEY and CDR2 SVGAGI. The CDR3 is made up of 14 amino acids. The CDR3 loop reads CASSYSTGYQPQHF. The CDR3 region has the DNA TGTGCCAGCAGTTACAGTACAGGGTATCAGCCCCAGCATTTT.

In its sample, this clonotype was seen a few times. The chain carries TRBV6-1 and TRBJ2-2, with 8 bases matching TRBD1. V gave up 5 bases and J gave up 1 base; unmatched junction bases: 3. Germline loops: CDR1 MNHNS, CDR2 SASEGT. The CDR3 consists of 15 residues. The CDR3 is CASSRQGMNTGELFF. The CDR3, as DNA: TGTGCCAGCAGTCGACAGGGGATGAACACCGGGGAGCTGTTTTTT.

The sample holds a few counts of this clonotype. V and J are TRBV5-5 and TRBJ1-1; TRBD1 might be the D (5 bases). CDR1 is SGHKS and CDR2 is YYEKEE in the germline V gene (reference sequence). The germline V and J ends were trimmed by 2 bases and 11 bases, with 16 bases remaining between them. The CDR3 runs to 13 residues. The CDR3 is CASSLTPDGGAFF. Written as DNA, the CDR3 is TGTGCCAGCAGCTTAACACCGGACGGGGGGGCTTTCTTT.

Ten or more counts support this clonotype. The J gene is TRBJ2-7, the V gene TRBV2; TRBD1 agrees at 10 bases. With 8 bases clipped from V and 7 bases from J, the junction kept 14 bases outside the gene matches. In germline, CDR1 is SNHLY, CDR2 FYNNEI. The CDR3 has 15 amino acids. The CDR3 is CASSPGTGAIREQYF. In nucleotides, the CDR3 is TGTGCCAGCTCCCCCGGGACAGGGGCAATCAGGGAGCAGTACTTC.

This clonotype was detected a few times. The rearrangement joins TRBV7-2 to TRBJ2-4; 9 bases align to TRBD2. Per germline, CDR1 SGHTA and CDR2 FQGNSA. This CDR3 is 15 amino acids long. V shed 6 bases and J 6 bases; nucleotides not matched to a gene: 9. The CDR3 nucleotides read TGTGCCAGCAGGGGCGCGGGGGGGCAGGGAAACATTCAGTACTTC. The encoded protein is CASRGAGGQGNIQYF. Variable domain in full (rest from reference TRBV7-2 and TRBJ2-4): GAGVSQSPSNKVTEKGKDVELRCDPISGHTALYWYRQSLGQGLEFLIYFQGNSAPDKSGLPSDRFSAERTGGSVSTLTIQRTQQEDSAVYLCASRGAGGQGNIQYFGAGTRLSVL.

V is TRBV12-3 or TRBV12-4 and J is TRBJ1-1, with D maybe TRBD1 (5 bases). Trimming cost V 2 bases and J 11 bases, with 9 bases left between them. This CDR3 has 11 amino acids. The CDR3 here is CASSLQGVAFF. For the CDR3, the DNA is TGTGCCAGCAGTTTACAGGGTGTGGCTTTCTTT.

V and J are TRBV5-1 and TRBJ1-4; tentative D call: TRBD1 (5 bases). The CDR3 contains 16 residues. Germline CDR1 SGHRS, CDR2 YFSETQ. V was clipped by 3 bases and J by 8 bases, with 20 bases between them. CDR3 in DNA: TGCGCCAGCAGCTCGAAGACTGGGACGGATAAAGAAAAACTGTTTTTT. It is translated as CASSSKTGTDKEKLFF.

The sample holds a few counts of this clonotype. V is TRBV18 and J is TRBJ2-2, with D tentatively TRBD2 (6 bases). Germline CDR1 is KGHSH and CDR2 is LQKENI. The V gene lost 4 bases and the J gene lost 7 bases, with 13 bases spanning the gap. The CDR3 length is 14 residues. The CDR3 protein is CASSQGGNGGELFF. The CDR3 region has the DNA TGTGCCAGCTCACAAGGCGGGAACGGCGGGGAGCTGTTTTTT.

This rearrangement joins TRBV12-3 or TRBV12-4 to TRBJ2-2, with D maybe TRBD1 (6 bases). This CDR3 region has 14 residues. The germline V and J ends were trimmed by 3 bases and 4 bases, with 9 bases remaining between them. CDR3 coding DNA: TGTGCCAGCAGTTTCGACAGGATCACCGGGGAGCTGTTTTTT. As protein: CASSFDRITGELFF.

DNA of the CDR3: TGTGCCAGCAGCCTCATAGACTACAGGGGGTATGAAAAACTGTTTTTT. This translates into CASSLIDYRGYEKLFF. The V gene is TRBV7-9, the J gene TRBJ1-4; 8 positions agree with TRBD1. The trim removed 5 bases at V and 6 bases at J, leaving 11 bases unmatched. CDR1 is SEHNR and CDR2 is FQNEAQ in the germline V gene (reference sequence). The CDR3 is 16 amino acids.

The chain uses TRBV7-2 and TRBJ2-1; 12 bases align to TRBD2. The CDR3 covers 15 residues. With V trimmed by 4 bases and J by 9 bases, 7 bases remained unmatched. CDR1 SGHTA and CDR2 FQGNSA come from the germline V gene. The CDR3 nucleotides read TGTGCCAGCAGCTCCCAACTAGCGGGAGGCCGTGAGCAGTTCTTC. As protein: CASSSQLAGGREQFF. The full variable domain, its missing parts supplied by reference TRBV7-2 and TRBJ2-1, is GAGVSQSPSNKVTEKGKDVELRCDPISGHTALYWYRQSLGQGLEFLIYFQGNSAPDKSGLPSDRFSAERTGGSVSTLTIQRTQQEDSAVYLCASSSQLAGGREQFFGPGTRLTVL.

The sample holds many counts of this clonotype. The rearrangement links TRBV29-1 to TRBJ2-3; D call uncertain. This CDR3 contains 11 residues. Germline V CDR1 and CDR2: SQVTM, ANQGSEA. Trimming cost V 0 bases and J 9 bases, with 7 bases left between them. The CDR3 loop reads CSVEDLGTQYF. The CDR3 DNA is TGCAGCGTTGAAGATCTTGGGACGCAGTATTTT.

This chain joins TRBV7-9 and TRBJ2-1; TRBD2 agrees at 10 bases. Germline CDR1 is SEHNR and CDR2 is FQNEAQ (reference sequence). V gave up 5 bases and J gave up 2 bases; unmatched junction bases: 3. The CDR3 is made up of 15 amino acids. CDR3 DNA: TGTGCCAGCAGCGTTAGCGGGAGGACCTACAATGAGCAGTTCTTC. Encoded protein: CASSVSGRTYNEQFF. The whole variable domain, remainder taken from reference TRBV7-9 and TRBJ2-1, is DTGVSQNPRHKITKRGQNVTFRCDPISEHNRLYWYRQTLGQGPEFLTYFQNEAQLEKSRLLSDRFSAERPKGSFSTLEIQRTEQGDSAMYLCASSVSGRTYNEQFFGPGTRLTVL.

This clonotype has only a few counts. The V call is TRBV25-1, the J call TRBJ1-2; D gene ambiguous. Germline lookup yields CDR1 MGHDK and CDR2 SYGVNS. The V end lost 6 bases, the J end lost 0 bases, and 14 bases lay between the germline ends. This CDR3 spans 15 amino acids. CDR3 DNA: TGTGCCAGCAGCCCCAGGATAGGCTCTAACTATGGCTACACCTTC. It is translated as CASSPRIGSNYGYTF.

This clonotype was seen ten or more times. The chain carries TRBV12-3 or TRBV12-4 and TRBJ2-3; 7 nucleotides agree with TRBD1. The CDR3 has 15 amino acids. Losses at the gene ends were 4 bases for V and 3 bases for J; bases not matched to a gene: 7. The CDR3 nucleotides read TGTGCCAGCAGTTCAACCGGGACAGAAACAGATACGCAGTATTTT. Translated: CASSSTGTETDTQYF.

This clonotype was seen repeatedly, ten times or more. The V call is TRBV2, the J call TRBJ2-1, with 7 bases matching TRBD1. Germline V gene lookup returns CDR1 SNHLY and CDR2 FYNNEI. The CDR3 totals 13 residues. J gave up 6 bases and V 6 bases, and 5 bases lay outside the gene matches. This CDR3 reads CASRQGVLNEQFF. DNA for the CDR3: TGTGCCAGCAGGCAGGGGGTACTCAATGAGCAGTTCTTC.

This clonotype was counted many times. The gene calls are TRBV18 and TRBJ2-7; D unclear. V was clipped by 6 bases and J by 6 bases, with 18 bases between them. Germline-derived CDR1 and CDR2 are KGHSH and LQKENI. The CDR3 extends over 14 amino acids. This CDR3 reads CASSQVNRPGEQYF. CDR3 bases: TGTGCCAGCTCTCAAGTAAACCGACCCGGCGAGCAGTACTTC. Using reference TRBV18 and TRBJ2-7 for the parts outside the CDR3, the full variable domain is NAGVMQNPRHLVRRRGQEARLRCSPMKGHSHVYWYRQLPEEGLKFMVYLQKENIIDESGMPKERFSAEFPKEGPSILRIQQVVRGDSAAYFCASSQVNRPGEQYFGPGTRLTVT.

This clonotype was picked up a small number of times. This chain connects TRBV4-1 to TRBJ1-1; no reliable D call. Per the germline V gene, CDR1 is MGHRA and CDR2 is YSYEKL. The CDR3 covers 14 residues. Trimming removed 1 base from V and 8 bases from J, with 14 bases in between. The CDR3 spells CASSQVGVINEAFF. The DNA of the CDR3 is TGCGCCAGCAGCCAAGTCGGGGTTATTAACGAAGCTTTCTTT.

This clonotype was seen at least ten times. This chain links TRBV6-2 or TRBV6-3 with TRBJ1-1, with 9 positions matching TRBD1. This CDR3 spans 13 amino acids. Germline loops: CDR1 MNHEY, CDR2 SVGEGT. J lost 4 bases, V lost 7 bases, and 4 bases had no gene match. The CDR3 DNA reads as TGTGCCAGCAAGGGACAGGGTAGCACTGAAGCTTTCTTT. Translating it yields CASKGQGSTEAFF.

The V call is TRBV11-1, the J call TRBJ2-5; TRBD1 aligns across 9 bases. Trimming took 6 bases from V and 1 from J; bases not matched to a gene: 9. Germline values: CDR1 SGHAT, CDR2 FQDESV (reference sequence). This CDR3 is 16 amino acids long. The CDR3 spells CASSGDRTGAQETQYF. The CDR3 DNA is TGTGCCAGCAGTGGAGACAGGACAGGGGCCCAAGAGACCCAGTACTTC.